This is a list of T cell receptor beta chains from one sample in a study of shared clonotypes between healthy human individuals. The data were produced by immunoSEQ multiplex PCR, yet TCRdb's version contains in-frame clones alone and is incomplete. This sample has about 680,000 clones, with roughly 94% found just once. Sequencing input: naive CD8+ T cells sorted from blood. These receptors were obtained from a man aged 25 to 40 in good health. CDR3s include the opening cysteine and the closing phenylalanine or tryptophan. D genes are given only for firm matches. Only some rows state a clone size, as once, few, many or a class for expanded clones.

d_gene,j_gene,abundance,v_gene,CDR3aa,CDR3nt
.,TRBJ1-1,.,TRBV4-1,CASSQGAAVLEAFF,TGCGCCAGCAGCCAAGGGGCGGCAGTACTTGAAGCTTTCTTT
.,TRBJ1-5,.,TRBV20-1,CSASGNQPQHF,TGCAGTGCTAGCGGGAATCAGCCCCAGCATTTT
.,TRBJ2-2,once,TRBV7-5,CVRSLERAGANTGELFF,TGTGTCAGAAGCTTAGAGCGTGCCGGGGCGAACACCGGGGAGCTGTTTTTT
.,TRBJ2-7,.,TRBV7-9,CASRSGTENEQYF,TGTGCCAGCAGGTCCGGGACGGAGAACGAGCAGTACTTC
.,TRBJ2-7,few,TRBV29-1,CSVAPAGYEQYF,TGCAGCGTAGCACCAGCGGGCTACGAGCAGTACTTC
.,TRBJ2-2,.,TRBV5-4,CASNIRNGELFF,TGTGCCAGCAACATTAGGAACGGGGAGCTGTTTTTT
.,TRBJ1-5,.,TRBV19,CASSIVVGQPQHF,TGTGCCAGTAGTATAGTCGTCGGTCAGCCCCAGCATTTT
.,TRBJ2-1,.,TRBV27,CASSFTGFSDEQFF,TGTGCCAGCAGTTTTACAGGGTTTAGCGATGAGCAGTTCTTC
.,TRBJ2-3,.,TRBV15,CATSRDMGLYRTDTQYF,TGTGCCACCAGCAGAGATATGGGACTTTATAGGACAGATACGCAGTATTTT
TRBD2,TRBJ2-7,.,TRBV7-2,CASSSAGDEQYF,TGTGCCAGCAGCTCAGCGGGAGACGAGCAGTACTTC
TRBD2,TRBJ2-3,.,TRBV9,CASSVSLAATDTQYF,TGTGCCAGCAGCGTTTCACTAGCGGCCACAGATACGCAGTATTTT
TRBD1,TRBJ2-7,.,TRBV7-9,CASSLASGQGAYEQYF,TGTGCCAGCAGCTTAGCGTCAGGACAGGGGGCCTACGAGCAGTACTTC
TRBD1,TRBJ2-7,.,TRBV5-1,CASSLGQVQFISYEQYF,TGCGCCAGCAGCTTAGGACAGGTCCAGTTCATCTCCTACGAGCAGTACTTC
.,TRBJ1-1,.,TRBV13,CASSSETGWGWAFF,TGTGCCAGCAGCTCGGAGACTGGGTGGGGATGGGCTTTCTTT
.,TRBJ2-5,.,TRBV5-1,CASLSGSGPPLQETQYF,TGCGCCAGCCTGTCGGGTTCGGGGCCGCCCCTCCAAGAGACCCAGTACTTC
.,TRBJ2-1,.,TRBV9,CASSVAGGTSYNEQFF,TGTGCCAGCAGCGTAGCCGGCGGGACCTCCTACAATGAGCAGTTCTTC
TRBD1,TRBJ2-2,.,TRBV7-9,CASSLALQGAGGELFF,TGTGCCAGCAGCTTAGCGCTACAGGGGGCTGGCGGGGAGCTGTTTTTT